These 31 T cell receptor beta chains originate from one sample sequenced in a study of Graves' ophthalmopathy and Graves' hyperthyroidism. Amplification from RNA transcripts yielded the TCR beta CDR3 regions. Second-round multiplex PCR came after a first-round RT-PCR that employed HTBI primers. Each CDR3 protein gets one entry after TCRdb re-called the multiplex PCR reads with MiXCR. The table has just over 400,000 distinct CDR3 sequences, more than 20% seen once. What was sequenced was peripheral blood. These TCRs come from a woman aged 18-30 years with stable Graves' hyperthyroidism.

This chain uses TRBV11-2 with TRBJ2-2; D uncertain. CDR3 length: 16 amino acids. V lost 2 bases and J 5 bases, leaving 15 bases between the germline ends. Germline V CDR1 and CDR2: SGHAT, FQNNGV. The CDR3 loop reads CASSLKRSGWTGELFF. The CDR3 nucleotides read TGTGCCAGCAGCTTAAAGAGGTCGGGTTGGACCGGGGAGCTGTTTTTT. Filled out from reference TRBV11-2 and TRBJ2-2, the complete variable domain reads EAGVAQSPRYKIIEKRQSVAFWCNPISGHATLYWYQQILGQGPKLLIQFQNNGVVDDSQLPKDRFSAERLKGVDSTLKIQPAKLEDSAVYLCASSLKRSGWTGELFFGEGSRLTVL.

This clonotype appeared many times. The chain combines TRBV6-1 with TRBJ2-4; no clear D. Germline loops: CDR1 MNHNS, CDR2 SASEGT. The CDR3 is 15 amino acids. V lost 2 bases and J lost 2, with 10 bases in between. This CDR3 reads CASSESLGTKNIQYF. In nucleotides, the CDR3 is TGTGCCAGCAGTGAAAGCCTGGGAACCAAAAACATTCAGTACTTC.

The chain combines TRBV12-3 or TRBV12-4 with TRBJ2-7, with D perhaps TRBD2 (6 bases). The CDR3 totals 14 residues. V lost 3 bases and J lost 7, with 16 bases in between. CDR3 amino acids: CASSLGLDGGEQYF. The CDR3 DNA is TGTGCCAGCAGTTTGGGACTGGATGGGGGTGAGCAGTACTTC.

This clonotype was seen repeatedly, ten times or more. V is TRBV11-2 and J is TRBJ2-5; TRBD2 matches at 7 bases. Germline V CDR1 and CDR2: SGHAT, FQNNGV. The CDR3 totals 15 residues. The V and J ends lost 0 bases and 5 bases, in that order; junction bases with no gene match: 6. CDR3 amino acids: CASSLDGGSYETQYF. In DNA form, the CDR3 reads TGTGCCAGCAGCTTAGATGGCGGGAGCTATGAGACCCAGTACTTC.

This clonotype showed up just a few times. The CDR3 DNA reads TGCGCCAGCAGTGAGTTCTGGGGAGAGACCCAGTACTTC. Encoded protein: CASSEFWGETQYF. The chain carries TRBV10-1 and TRBJ2-5; D call uncertain. Deletions cut 1 base from V and 4 bases from J, with 7 bases between. This CDR3 has 13 residues. CDR1 is WNHNN and CDR2 is SYGVQD in the germline V gene (reference sequence).

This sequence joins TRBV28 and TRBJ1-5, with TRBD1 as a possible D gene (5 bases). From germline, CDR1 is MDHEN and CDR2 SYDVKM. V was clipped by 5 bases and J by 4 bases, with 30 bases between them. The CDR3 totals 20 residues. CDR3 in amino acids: CASSLRLRDPHFPINQPQHF. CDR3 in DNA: TGTGCCAGCAGTCTCAGACTCCGGGACCCACACTTTCCCATAAATCAGCCCCAGCATTTT.

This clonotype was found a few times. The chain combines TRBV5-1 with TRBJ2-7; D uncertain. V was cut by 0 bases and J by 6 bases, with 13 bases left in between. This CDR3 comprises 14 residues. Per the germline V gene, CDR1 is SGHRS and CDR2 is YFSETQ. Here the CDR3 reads CASSLVAPTAEQYF. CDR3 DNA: TGCGCCAGCAGCTTGGTGGCCCCAACGGCCGAGCAGTACTTC.

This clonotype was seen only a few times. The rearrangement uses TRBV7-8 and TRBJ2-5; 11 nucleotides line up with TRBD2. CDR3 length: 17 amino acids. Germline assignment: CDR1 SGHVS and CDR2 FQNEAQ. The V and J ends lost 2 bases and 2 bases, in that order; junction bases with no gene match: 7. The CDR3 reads CASSLSVTSGGQETQYF. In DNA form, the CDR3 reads TGTGCCAGCAGCTTATCAGTAACTAGCGGGGGTCAAGAGACCCAGTACTTC.

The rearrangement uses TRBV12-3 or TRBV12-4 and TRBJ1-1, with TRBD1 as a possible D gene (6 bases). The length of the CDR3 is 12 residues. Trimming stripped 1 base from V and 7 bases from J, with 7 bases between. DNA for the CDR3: TGTGCCAGCAGTTTAGGGACAGTTGAAGCTTTCTTT. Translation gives CASSLGTVEAFF.

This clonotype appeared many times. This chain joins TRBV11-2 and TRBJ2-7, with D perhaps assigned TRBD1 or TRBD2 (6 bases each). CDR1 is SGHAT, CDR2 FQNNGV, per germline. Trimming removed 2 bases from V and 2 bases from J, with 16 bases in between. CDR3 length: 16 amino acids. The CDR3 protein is CASSLRGGTIPYEQYF. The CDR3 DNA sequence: TGTGCCAGCAGCTTAAGGGGCGGGACAATCCCCTACGAGCAGTACTTC. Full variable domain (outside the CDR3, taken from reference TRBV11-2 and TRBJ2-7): EAGVAQSPRYKIIEKRQSVAFWCNPISGHATLYWYQQILGQGPKLLIQFQNNGVVDDSQLPKDRFSAERLKGVDSTLKIQPAKLEDSAVYLCASSLRGGTIPYEQYFGPGTRLTVT.

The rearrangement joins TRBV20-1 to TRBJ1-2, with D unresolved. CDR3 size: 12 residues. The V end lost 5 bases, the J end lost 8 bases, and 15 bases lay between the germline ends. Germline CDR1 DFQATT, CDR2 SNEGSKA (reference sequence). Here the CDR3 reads CSAPRGDRGYTF. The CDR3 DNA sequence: TGCAGTGCTCCTCGTGGAGATCGAGGCTACACCTTC.

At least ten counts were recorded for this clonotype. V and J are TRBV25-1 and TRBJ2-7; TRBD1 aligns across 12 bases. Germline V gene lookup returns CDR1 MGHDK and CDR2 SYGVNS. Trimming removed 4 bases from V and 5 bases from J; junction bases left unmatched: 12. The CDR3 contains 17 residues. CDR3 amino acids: CASSATLRGQGAHEQYF. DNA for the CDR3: TGTGCCAGCAGTGCCACCCTCCGGGGACAGGGGGCCCACGAGCAGTACTTC.

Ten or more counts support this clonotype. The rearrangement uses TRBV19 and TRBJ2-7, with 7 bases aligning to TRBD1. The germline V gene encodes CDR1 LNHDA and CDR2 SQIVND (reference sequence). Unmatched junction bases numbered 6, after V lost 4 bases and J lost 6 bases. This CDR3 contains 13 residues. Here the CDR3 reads CASSTGTAAEQYF. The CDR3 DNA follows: TGTGCCAGTAGTACCGGGACAGCGGCCGAGCAGTACTTC. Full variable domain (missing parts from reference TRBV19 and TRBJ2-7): DGGITQSPKYLFRKEGQNVTLSCEQNLNHDAMYWYRQDPGQGLRLIYYSQIVNDFQKGDIAEGYSVSREKKESFPLTVTSAQKNPTAFYLCASSTGTAAEQYFGPGTRLTVT.

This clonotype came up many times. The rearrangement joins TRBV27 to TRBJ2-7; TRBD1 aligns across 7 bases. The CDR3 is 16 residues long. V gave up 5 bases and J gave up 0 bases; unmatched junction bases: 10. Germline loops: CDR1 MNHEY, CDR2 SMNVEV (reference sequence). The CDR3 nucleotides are TGTGCCAGCAGTACCAACAGGGGCCACAGCTCCTACGAGCAGTACTTC. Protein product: CASSTNRGHSSYEQYF.

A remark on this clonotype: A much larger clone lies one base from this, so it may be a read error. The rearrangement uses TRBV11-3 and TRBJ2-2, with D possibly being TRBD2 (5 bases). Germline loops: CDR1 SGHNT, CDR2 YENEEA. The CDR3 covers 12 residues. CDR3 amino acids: CASSSWTGELCF. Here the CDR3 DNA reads TGTGCCAGCAGCTCCTGGACTGGGGAGCTGTGTTTT.

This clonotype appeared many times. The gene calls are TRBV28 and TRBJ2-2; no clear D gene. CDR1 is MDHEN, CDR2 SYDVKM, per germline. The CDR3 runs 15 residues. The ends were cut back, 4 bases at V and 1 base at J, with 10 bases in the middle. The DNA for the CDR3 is TGTGCCAGCAGTTACAGAGATTGGAACACCGGGGAGCTGTTTTTT. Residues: CASSYRDWNTGELFF.

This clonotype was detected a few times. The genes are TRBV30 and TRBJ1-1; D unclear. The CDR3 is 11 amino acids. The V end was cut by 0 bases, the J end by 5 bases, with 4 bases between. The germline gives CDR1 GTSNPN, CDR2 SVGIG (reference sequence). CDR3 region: CAWSVGTEAFF. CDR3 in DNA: TGTGCCTGGAGTGTCGGGACTGAAGCTTTCTTT.

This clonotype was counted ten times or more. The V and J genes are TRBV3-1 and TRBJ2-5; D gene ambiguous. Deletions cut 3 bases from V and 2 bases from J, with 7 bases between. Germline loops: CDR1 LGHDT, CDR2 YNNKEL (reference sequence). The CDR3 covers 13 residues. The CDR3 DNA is TGTGCCAGCAGCCAGGCAGGACAAGAGACCCAGTACTTC. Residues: CASSQAGQETQYF.

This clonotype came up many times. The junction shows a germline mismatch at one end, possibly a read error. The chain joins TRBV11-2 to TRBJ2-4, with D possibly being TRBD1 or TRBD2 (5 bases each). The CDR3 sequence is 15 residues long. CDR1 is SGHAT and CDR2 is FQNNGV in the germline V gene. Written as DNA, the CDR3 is TGTGCCAGCAGCTTAGCGGGGCAGGCCAAAAACATTAAGTACTTC. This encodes CASSLAGQAKNIKYF.

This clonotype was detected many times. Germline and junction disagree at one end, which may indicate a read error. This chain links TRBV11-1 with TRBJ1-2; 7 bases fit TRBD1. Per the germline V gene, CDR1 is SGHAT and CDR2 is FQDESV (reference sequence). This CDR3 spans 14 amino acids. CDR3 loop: CASSPRTGHYGYTF. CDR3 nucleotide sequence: TGCGCCAGCAGCCCCAGGACAGGACACTATGGCTACACCTTC.

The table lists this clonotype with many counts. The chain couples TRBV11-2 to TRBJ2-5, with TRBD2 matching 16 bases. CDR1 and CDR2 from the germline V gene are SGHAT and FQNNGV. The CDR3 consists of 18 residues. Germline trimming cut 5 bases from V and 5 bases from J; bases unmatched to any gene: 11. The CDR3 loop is CASSPRPGLAGGVETQYF. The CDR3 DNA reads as TGTGCCAGCAGCCCGAGACCGGGACTAGCGGGAGGGGTGGAGACCCAGTACTTC.

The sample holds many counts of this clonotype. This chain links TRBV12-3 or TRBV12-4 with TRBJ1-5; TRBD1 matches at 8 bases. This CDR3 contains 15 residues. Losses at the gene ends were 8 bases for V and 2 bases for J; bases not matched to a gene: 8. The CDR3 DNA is TGTGCCAGCGCTAGAAGGGGACAGGGCAATCAGCCCCAGCATTTT. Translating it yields CASARRGQGNQPQHF.

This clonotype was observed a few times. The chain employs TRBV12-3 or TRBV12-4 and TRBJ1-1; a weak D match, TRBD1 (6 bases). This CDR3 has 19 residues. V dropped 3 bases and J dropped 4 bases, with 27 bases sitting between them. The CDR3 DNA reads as TGTGCCAGCAGTTTTACCATTTGGGGGATACAGGGTAGGGGCACTGAAGCTTTCTTT. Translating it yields CASSFTIWGIQGRGTEAFF.

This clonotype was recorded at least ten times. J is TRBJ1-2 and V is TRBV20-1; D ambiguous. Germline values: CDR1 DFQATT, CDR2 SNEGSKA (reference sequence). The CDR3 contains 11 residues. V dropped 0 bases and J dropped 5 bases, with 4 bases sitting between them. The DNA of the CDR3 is TGCAGTGCTAGAGAGGGTTATGGCTACACCTTC. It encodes CSAREGYGYTF.

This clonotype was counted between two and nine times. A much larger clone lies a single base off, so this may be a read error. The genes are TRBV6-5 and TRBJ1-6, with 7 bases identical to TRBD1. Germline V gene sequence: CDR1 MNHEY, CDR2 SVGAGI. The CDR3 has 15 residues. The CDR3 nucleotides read TGTGCCAGCAGTTATTCGACAGGGTACGGTTCACACCTCCACTTT. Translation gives CASSYSTGYGSHLHF.

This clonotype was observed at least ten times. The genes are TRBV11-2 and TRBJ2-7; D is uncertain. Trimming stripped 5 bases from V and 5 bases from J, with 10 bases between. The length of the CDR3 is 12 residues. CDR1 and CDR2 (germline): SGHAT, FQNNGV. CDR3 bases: TGTGCCAGCAGCCCCCTCCGAAACGAGCAGTACTTC. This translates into CASSPLRNEQYF. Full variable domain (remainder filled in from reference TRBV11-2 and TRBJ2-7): EAGVAQSPRYKIIEKRQSVAFWCNPISGHATLYWYQQILGQGPKLLIQFQNNGVVDDSQLPKDRFSAERLKGVDSTLKIQPAKLEDSAVYLCASSPLRNEQYFGPGTRLTVT.

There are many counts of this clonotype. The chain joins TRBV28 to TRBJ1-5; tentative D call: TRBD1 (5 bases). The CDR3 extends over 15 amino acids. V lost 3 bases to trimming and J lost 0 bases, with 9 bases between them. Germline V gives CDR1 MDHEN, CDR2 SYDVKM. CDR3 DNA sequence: TGTGCCAGCAGTTTGGGGGAGTATAGCAATCAGCCCCAGCATTTT. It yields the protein CASSLGEYSNQPQHF. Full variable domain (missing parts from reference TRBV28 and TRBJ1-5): DVKVTQSSRYLVKRTGEKVFLECVQDMDHENMFWYRQDPGLGLRLIYFSYDVKMKEKGDIPEGYSVSREKKERFSLILESASTNQTSMYLCASSLGEYSNQPQHFGDGTRLSIL.

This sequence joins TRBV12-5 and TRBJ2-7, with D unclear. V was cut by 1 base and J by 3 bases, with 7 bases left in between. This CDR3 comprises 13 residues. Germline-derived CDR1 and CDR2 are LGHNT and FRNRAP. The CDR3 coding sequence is TGTGCTAGTGGTTTGGACAGAAACTACGAGCAGTACTTC. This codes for CASGLDRNYEQYF.

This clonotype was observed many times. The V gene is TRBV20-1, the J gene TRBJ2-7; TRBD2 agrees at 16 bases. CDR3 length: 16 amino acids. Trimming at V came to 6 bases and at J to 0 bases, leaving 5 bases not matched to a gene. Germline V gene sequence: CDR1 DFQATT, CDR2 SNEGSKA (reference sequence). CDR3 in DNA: TGCAGTGCACCGGGACTAGCGGGAGGGAGCTCCTACGAGCAGTACTTC. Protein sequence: CSAPGLAGGSSYEQYF.

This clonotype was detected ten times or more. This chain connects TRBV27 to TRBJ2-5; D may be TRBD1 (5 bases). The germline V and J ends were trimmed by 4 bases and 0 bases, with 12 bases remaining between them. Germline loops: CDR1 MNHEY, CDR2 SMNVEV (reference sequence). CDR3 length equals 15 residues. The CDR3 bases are TGTGCCAGCAGTTCCCCTCCAGGGTACCAAGAGACCCAGTACTTC. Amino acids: CASSSPPGYQETQYF.

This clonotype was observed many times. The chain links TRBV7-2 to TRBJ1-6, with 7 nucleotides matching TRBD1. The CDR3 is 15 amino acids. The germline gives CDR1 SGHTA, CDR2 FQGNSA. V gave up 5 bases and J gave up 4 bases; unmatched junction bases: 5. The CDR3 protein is CASSKQQGYNSPLHF. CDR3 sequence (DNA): TGTGCCAGCAGCAAACAACAGGGGTATAATTCACCCCTCCACTTT.